Shown below are 28 T cell receptor beta chains from a single sample sequenced in a study of OX40 agonist ivuxolimab in advanced cancers. Sequenced by immunoSEQ multiplex PCR; TCRdb stores in-frame clones only, minus some. The data show approximately 70,000 clones, roughly 83% seen once. The source was CD4+ or CD8+ T cells sorted from blood, collected in a trial of the OX40 agonist ivuxolimab. The source of these receptors is an adult with an advanced solid tumor such as melanoma, head and neck, liver or kidney cancer.

The chain carries TRBV18 and TRBJ1-5; D uncertain. Germline loops: CDR1 KGHSH, CDR2 LQKENI. The V and J ends lost 4 bases and 5 bases respectively, with 18 bases between them. The CDR3 has 16 amino acids. CDR3 nucleotides: TGTGCCAGCTCACTAACAAGCCCGGGAACAGATCAGCCCCAGCATTTT. It translates to CASSLTSPGTDQPQHF.

This rearrangement joins TRBV6-6 to TRBJ2-7; D uncertain. The CDR3 loop spans 13 amino acids. Germline assignment: CDR1 MNHNY and CDR2 SVGAGI (reference sequence). V was pared by 6 bases and J by 4 bases, with 13 bases between. CDR3 protein: CASRAPTRYEQYF. In DNA, the CDR3 is TGTGCCAGCAGGGCCCCGACACGTTACGAGCAGTACTTC.

The genes are TRBV11-3 and TRBJ2-5; D is ambiguous. Germline CDR1 and CDR2: SGHNT and YENEEA. Trimming left V 5 bases short and J 1 base short, with 11 bases between. The CDR3 is made up of 14 amino acids. The CDR3 DNA follows: TGTGCCAGCAGCCCCCGGGCAGGCCAAGAGACCCAGTACTTC. Translated, it gives CASSPRAGQETQYF.

The chain employs TRBV5-1 and TRBJ2-2; D is possibly TRBD1 (6 bases). This CDR3 is built from 14 residues. Germline V lookup: CDR1 SGHRS, CDR2 YFSETQ. Trimming removed 4 bases from V and 2 bases from J, with 9 bases in between. The CDR3 reads CASSLDRNTGELFF. CDR3 DNA sequence: TGCGCCAGCAGCCTGGACAGAAACACCGGGGAGCTGTTTTTT.

The rearrangement uses TRBV4-3 and TRBJ2-3; 9 nucleotides line up with TRBD1. The junction had 6 bases not matched to a gene; V was cut back by 4 bases and J by 4 bases. Germline V gene data show CDR1 as LGHNA and CDR2 as YSLEER. The CDR3 totals 15 residues. The CDR3 DNA reads as TGCGCCAGCAGCCTACTAGGGACAGGGCCAGATACGCAGTATTTT. It yields the protein CASSLLGTGPDTQYF.

The rearrangement joins TRBV18 to TRBJ2-4, with D unresolved. Trimming removed 2 bases at V and 0 bases at J, with 8 bases between. The CDR3 consists of 15 residues. Germline V gene data show CDR1 as KGHSH and CDR2 as LQKENI. The CDR3 is CASSPGILAKNIQYF. Here the CDR3 DNA reads TGTGCCAGCTCACCAGGGATTTTAGCCAAAAACATTCAGTACTTC. Looking up the rest from reference TRBV18 and TRBJ2-4 gives the full variable domain: NAGVMQNPRHLVRRRGQEARLRCSPMKGHSHVYWYRQLPEEGLKFMVYLQKENIIDESGMPKERFSAEFPKEGPSILRIQQVVRGDSAAYFCASSPGILAKNIQYFGAGTRLSVL.

The CDR3 is CASSESGRLNTEAFF. CDR3 in DNA: TGTGCCAGCAGTGAATCAGGCAGACTTAACACTGAAGCTTTCTTT. The chain links TRBV25-1 to TRBJ1-1; D unclear. The CDR3 spans 15 residues. V gave up 1 base and J gave up 2 bases, with 11 bases separating them. Germline CDR1 and CDR2: MGHDK and SYGVNS. The full variable domain, completed using reference TRBV25-1 and TRBJ1-1, is EADIYQTPRYLVIGTGKKITLECSQTMGHDKMYWYQQDPGMELHLIHYSYGVNSTEKGDLSSESTVSRIRTEHFPLTLESARPSHTSQYLCASSESGRLNTEAFFGQGTRLTVV.

This chain joins TRBV2 and TRBJ1-1; 10 positions match TRBD1. V trimming: 1 base; J trimming: 4 bases; junction bases outside the gene matches: 3. Germline assignment: CDR1 SNHLY and CDR2 FYNNEI. The CDR3 contains 15 residues. The CDR3 DNA reads TGTGCCAGCAGTGAAGAGAGGACAGGGGGCACTGAAGCTTTCTTT. This encodes CASSEERTGGTEAFF.

This clone was picked up a small number of times. The V gene is TRBV6-8, the J gene TRBJ1-5, with D hard to call. The CDR3 spans 15 residues. V was shortened by 5 bases and J by 4 bases, with 15 bases between the two germline ends. Germline CDR1 and CDR2: MNHGY and SAAAGT. DNA of the CDR3: TGTGCCAGCAGTCCATTCGGGTGGGATAATCAGCCCCAGCATTTT. This translates into CASSPFGWDNQPQHF.

The genes are TRBV19 and TRBJ1-2; TRBD1 agrees at 9 bases. V shed 4 bases, J shed 0 bases, and the junction held 3 bases outside the gene matches. Germline V gene sequence: CDR1 LNHDA, CDR2 SQIVND (reference sequence). The CDR3 is 15 residues long. The CDR3 loop reads CASSRQGEANYGYTF. CDR3 sequence (DNA): TGTGCCAGTAGTAGACAGGGGGAAGCTAACTATGGCTACACCTTC.

J is TRBJ2-7 and V is TRBV27; perhaps TRBD2 as D (6 bases). Germline assignment: CDR1 MNHEY and CDR2 SMNVEV (reference sequence). With 0 bases removed from V and 2 bases from J, the gap between germline ends came to 11 bases. This CDR3 comprises 15 residues. The CDR3 region has the DNA TGTGCCAGCAGTTTATCACCGGGAGCGGCCTACGAGCAGTACTTC. This translates into CASSLSPGAAYEQYF.

This clone occurred a few times. The chain recombines TRBV7-9 with TRBJ2-1; perhaps D is TRBD1 or TRBD2 (5 bases each). Germline V gene data show CDR1 as SEHNR and CDR2 as FQNEAQ (reference sequence). CDR3 size: 15 residues. V was trimmed by 5 bases and J by 5 bases, leaving 16 bases between them. The CDR3 protein is CASSPLRDRDNEQFF. The CDR3 DNA is TGTGCCAGCAGCCCATTGAGGGACCGGGACAATGAGCAGTTCTTC.

The CDR3 spells CASSPGNSRGDTQYF. The CDR3 DNA follows: TGTGCCAGCAGCCCTGGGAACTCCCGGGGGGATACGCAGTATTTT. This chain links TRBV5-8 with TRBJ2-3; possibly TRBD2 for D (6 bases). CDR1 SGHTS and CDR2 YDEGEE come from the germline V gene. V was pared by 4 bases and J by 6 bases, with 18 bases between. The CDR3 covers 15 residues.

This sequence joins TRBV4-2 and TRBJ1-5, with D maybe TRBD1 (5 bases). The germline CDR1 and CDR2 sequences are LGHNA and YNFKEQ. The CDR3 is made up of 15 amino acids. V gave up 1 base and J gave up 7 bases, with 14 bases separating them. The CDR3 protein is CASSQGAGPGQPQHF. CDR3 nucleotides: TGTGCCAGCAGCCAAGGCGCGGGGCCGGGGCAGCCCCAGCATTTT.

V gene TRBV5-1 combines with J gene TRBJ2-5; 7 bases are a match to TRBD1. The J call is doubtful: the DNA matches TRBJ2-7 better. CDR1 SGHRS and CDR2 YFSETQ come from the germline V gene. The CDR3 loop spans 14 amino acids. For the CDR3, the DNA is TGCGCCAGCAGGAGGGGGACAGATACCTACGAGCAGTACTTC. It is translated as CASRRGTDTYEQYF.

This clone rates as medium-sized. The chain recombines TRBV7-6 with TRBJ1-1; 8 bases align to TRBD1. CDR1 is SGHVS, CDR2 FNYEAQ, per germline. The V gene end was trimmed by 5 bases and the J gene end by 5 bases; junction bases not matched to a gene: 10. The CDR3 consists of 15 residues. CDR3 region: CASSPTPGTGTEAFF. For the CDR3, the DNA is TGTGCCAGCAGCCCGACACCCGGGACAGGTACTGAAGCTTTCTTT.

V and J are TRBV19 and TRBJ1-3; 7 nucleotides line up with TRBD1. The germline CDR1 and CDR2 sequences are LNHDA and SQIVND (reference sequence). V trimming: 9 bases; J trimming: 7 bases; junction bases outside the gene matches: 12. This CDR3 is built from 14 residues. CDR3 DNA sequence: TGTGCCAGCCTGGACACAGGGGCCTGGAACACCATATATTTT. Encoded protein: CASLDTGAWNTIYF.

The rearrangement links TRBV7-9 to TRBJ2-5; the match to TRBD1 covers 7 bases. J was trimmed by 5 bases and V by 4 bases; bases with no gene match: 4. CDR3 length equals 13 residues. CDR1 SEHNR and CDR2 FQNEAQ come from the germline V gene (reference sequence). The CDR3 sequence: CASSSTGSETQYF. CDR3 DNA sequence: TGTGCCAGCAGCTCGACAGGGTCGGAGACCCAGTACTTC.

The rearrangement joins TRBV9 to TRBJ2-3, with 8 nucleotides matching TRBD2. Per the germline V gene, CDR1 is SGDLS and CDR2 is YYNGEE. J lost 4 bases, V lost 3 bases, and 4 bases had no gene match. CDR3 size: 14 residues. CDR3 residues: CASSGGLAPDTQYF. The CDR3 bases are TGTGCCAGCAGCGGTGGACTAGCTCCAGATACGCAGTATTTT.

V and J are TRBV2 and TRBJ1-4; 10 bases map to TRBD1. The V gene end was trimmed by 7 bases and the J gene end by 4 bases; junction bases not matched to a gene: 6. The CDR3 contains 15 residues. The V gene's germline CDR1 is SNHLY and CDR2 FYNNEI. CDR3 nucleotide sequence: TGTGCCAGCAAGGACCGGGACAGGGGTAATGAAAAACTGTTTTTT. This codes for CASKDRDRGNEKLFF.

The chain carries TRBV7-9 and TRBJ2-3, with D possibly TRBD1 on 6 matching bases. Germline CDR1 SEHNR, CDR2 FQNEAQ (reference sequence). The CDR3 is 14 residues long. The V end lost 5 bases, the J end lost 5 bases, and 14 bases lay between the germline ends. The CDR3 region has the DNA TGTGCCAGCAGCCTAGGACAGCCAGGAGATACGCAGTATTTT. As protein: CASSLGQPGDTQYF.

V gene TRBV2 combines with J gene TRBJ1-4; no reliable D call. Germline CDR1 reads SNHLY; CDR2 reads FYNNEI. The V and J ends lost 2 bases and 7 bases respectively, with 8 bases between them. The CDR3 sequence is 13 residues long. This chain's CDR3 is CASSEYRGEKLFF. CDR3 nucleotides: TGTGCCAGCAGTGAATACCGTGGTGAAAAACTGTTTTTT.

The chain combines TRBV5-5 with TRBJ1-5; no clear D. Trimming took 4 bases from V and 5 from J, leaving 13 bases between them. The CDR3 covers 14 residues. CDR1 and CDR2 from the germline V gene are SGHKS and YYEKEE (reference sequence). The CDR3 region has the DNA TGTGCCAGCAGCCCAGACGGGTTTGATCAGCCCCAGCATTTT. Amino acids: CASSPDGFDQPQHF. Complete variable domain (other parts from reference TRBV5-5 and TRBJ1-5): DAGVTQSPTHLIKTRGQQVTLRCSPISGHKSVSWYQQVLGQGPQFIFQYYEKEERGRGNFPDRFSARQFPNYSSELNVNALLLGDSALYLCASSPDGFDQPQHFGDGTRLSIL.

The chain couples TRBV27 to TRBJ2-1, with D perhaps assigned TRBD1 or TRBD2 (5 bases each). This CDR3 has 12 residues. The germline V gene encodes CDR1 MNHEY and CDR2 SMNVEV (reference sequence). Trimming pared 8 bases from V and 9 bases from J, leaving 14 bases between. CDR3 sequence reads: CASSRTGTEQFF. The CDR3 DNA sequence: TGTGCCAGCTCACGTACCGGGACTGAGCAGTTCTTC.

The chain uses TRBV7-9 and TRBJ2-1; D may match TRBD1 or TRBD2 (5 bases each). The CDR3 contains 17 residues. Looked up from germline, CDR1 is SEHNR and CDR2 is FQNEAQ (reference sequence). The V end was cut by 5 bases, the J end by 8 bases, with 25 bases between. This CDR3 reads CASSTNRAGGIVDEQFF. As DNA, the CDR3 is TGTGCCAGCAGCACAAATCGGGCTGGGGGTATCGTCGATGAGCAGTTCTTC. The variable domain in full, with the rest retrieved from reference TRBV7-9 and TRBJ2-1, is DTGVSQNPRHKITKRGQNVTFRCDPISEHNRLYWYRQTLGQGPEFLTYFQNEAQLEKSRLLSDRFSAERPKGSFSTLEIQRTEQGDSAMYLCASSTNRAGGIVDEQFFGPGTRLTVL.

This rearrangement joins TRBV4-2 to TRBJ1-2; D remains unclear. Germline CDR1 LGHNA, CDR2 YNFKEQ. Trimming removed 5 bases from V and 2 bases from J, with 12 bases in between. CDR3 length: 14 amino acids. For the CDR3, the DNA is TGTGCCAGCAGCTCCCCGGGCTGGAACTATGGCTACACCTTC. It yields the protein CASSSPGWNYGYTF.

This chain connects TRBV6-5 to TRBJ2-4, with unresolved D. This CDR3 region has 15 residues. In germline, CDR1 is MNHEY, CDR2 SVGAGI. The V and J ends lost 5 bases and 0 bases respectively, with 11 bases between them. CDR3 loop: CASSLTAVAKNIQYF. As DNA, the CDR3 is TGTGCCAGCAGTCTAACCGCCGTAGCCAAAAACATTCAGTACTTC.

This chain joins TRBV6-5 and TRBJ1-2; D perhaps matches TRBD1 (6 bases). Germline V gene data show CDR1 as MNHEY and CDR2 as SVGAGI. Trimming took 5 bases from V and 9 from J, leaving 19 bases between them. This CDR3 contains 14 residues. The CDR3 loop reads CASSTLGRGRSYTF. The CDR3 DNA follows: TGTGCCAGCAGTACCCTCGGCAGGGGCCGGAGCTACACCTTC.